This TCR beta chain originates from a study of T cell repertoires in cytomegalovirus infection. At the level of the study: Well-studied HLA-B-restricted epitopes and recently identified HLA-C-restricted epitopes of CMV were both used in the study.

This clonotype has only a few counts. What it binds is not known. CDR3 length: 15 amino acids. V was pared by 0 bases and J by 3 bases, with 14 bases between. Germline lookup yields CDR1 SQVTM and CDR2 ANQGSEA. Each CDR3 protein is one row after TCRdb ran MiXCR on the reads. The repertoire holds approximately 76,000 distinct CDR3 sequences, with about 37% as singletons. The material was CD8+ T cells from cultured PBMCs, obtained from culture after CMV antigen stimulation. The receptor's source is a human donor in good health (CMV status not recorded). Some clones in this sample may be carry-over from other donors' samples. The chain combines TRBV29-1 with TRBJ2-5; D is unclear. The CDR3 protein is CSVEDLDGPEETQYF. DNA of the CDR3: TGCAGCGTTGAAGATTTGGACGGACCCGAAGAGACCCAGTACTTC.